The 14 T cell receptor beta chains below were found in one sample sequenced in a study of radiotherapy plus CTLA-4 blockade in lung cancer. Clones were read by immunoSEQ multiplex PCR, and TCRdb kept only the in-frame ones, dropping some. The table lists around 82,000 clones, more than 60% of them singletons. Sample: peripheral blood, taken from a patient treated with radiotherapy plus ipilimumab. These receptors were collected from a human donor with non-small cell lung cancer whose response to radiotherapy plus ipilimumab could not be evaluated. Some clones in this sample may be carry-over from other donors' samples.

This chain connects TRBV7-9 to TRBJ2-5; D is unresolved. The J call could be wrong; TRBJ2-7 is a better fit for the DNA end. This CDR3 contains 15 residues. The germline gives CDR1 SEHNR, CDR2 FQNEAQ (reference sequence). CDR3 amino acids: CASSANTANSYEQYF. The DNA of the CDR3 is TGTGCCAGCAGCGCAAACACAGCCAACTCCTACGAGCAGTACTTC.

The genes are TRBV28 and TRBJ1-6, with D maybe TRBD1 (6 bases). V was clipped by 3 bases and J by 15 bases, with 12 bases between them. CDR3 length equals 12 residues. CDR1 and CDR2 (germline): MDHEN, SYDVKM. The chain's CDR3 is CASSFGRGLLHF. The CDR3 bases are TGTGCCAGCAGTTTTGGGCGGGGGCTCCTCCACTTT. Filled out from reference TRBV28 and TRBJ1-6, the complete variable domain reads DVKVTQSSRYLVKRTGEKVFLECVQDMDHENMFWYRQDPGLGLRLIYFSYDVKMKEKGDIPEGYSVSREKKERFSLILESASTNQTSMYLCASSFGRGLLHFGNGTRLTVT.

This sequence joins TRBV6-5 and TRBJ1-6, with TRBD1 matching over 8 bases. The CDR3 has 12 residues. V was pared by 5 bases and J by 10 bases, with 1 base of the junction left unmatched. Per germline, CDR1 MNHEY and CDR2 SVGAGI. The CDR3 is CASSTGGSPLHF. The CDR3 DNA reads TGTGCCAGCAGTACAGGGGGATCACCCCTCCACTTT.

This clone was found a few times. The junction departs from germline at one end; a sequencing error may be responsible. The V gene is TRBV4-1, the J gene TRBJ2-7, with a possible D match to TRBD1 (6 bases). From germline, CDR1 is MGHRA and CDR2 YSYEKL. There are 15 residues in the CDR3. CDR3 DNA sequence: TGCGCCAGCAGCAAAGATAAAGACAGGTCCCCCGAGCAGTACTTC. Its translation: CASSKDKDRSPEQYF.

The V and J genes are TRBV27 and TRBJ2-3, with D perhaps matching TRBD2 (5 bases). CDR3 length equals 12 residues. V lost 4 bases to trimming and J lost 4 bases, with 6 bases between them. Per germline, CDR1 MNHEY and CDR2 SMNVEV (reference sequence). The CDR3 is CASSSEADTQYF. The CDR3 region has the DNA TGTGCCAGCAGTTCGGAGGCAGATACGCAGTATTTT.

The rearrangement joins TRBV27 to TRBJ1-2, with 7 bases lining up with TRBD1. Unmatched junction bases numbered 8, after V lost 5 bases and J lost 2 bases. There are 15 residues in the CDR3. The V gene's germline CDR1 is MNHEY and CDR2 SMNVEV (reference sequence). This CDR3 is CASSPTGQRNYGYTF. The CDR3, as DNA: TGTGCCAGCAGTCCGACGGGACAGCGGAACTATGGCTACACCTTC.

This chain connects TRBV5-5 to TRBJ2-7; 11 bases line up with TRBD1. In germline, CDR1 is SGHKS, CDR2 YYEKEE (reference sequence). V lost 4 bases, J lost 3 bases, and 9 bases stayed unmatched. The CDR3 sequence is 16 residues long. CDR3 loop: CASSPARGTGGYEQYF. The CDR3 bases are TGTGCCAGCAGCCCGGCTAGGGGGACAGGGGGCTACGAGCAGTACTTC. Full variable domain (remainder filled in from reference TRBV5-5 and TRBJ2-7): DAGVTQSPTHLIKTRGQQVTLRCSPISGHKSVSWYQQVLGQGPQFIFQYYEKEERGRGNFPDRFSARQFPNYSSELNVNALLLGDSALYLCASSPARGTGGYEQYFGPGTRLTVT.

V and J are TRBV29-1 and TRBJ2-7, with 10 bases identical to TRBD2. With V trimmed by 0 bases and J by 7 bases, 12 bases remained unmatched. CDR1 is SQVTM, CDR2 ANQGSEA, per germline. The CDR3 is 16 residues long. DNA for the CDR3: TGCAGCGTTGAAGATTTTATAGCGGGAGGTTCGTGGGAGCAGTACTTC. This translates into CSVEDFIAGGSWEQYF.

The chain employs TRBV11-2 and TRBJ1-4; TRBD1 matches at 8 bases. The V gene end was trimmed by 4 bases and the J gene end by 3 bases; junction bases not matched to a gene: 7. The CDR3 consists of 16 residues. Looked up from germline, CDR1 is SGHAT and CDR2 is FQNNGV. The CDR3 loop is CASSWGGQGANEKLFF. DNA of the CDR3: TGTGCCAGCAGCTGGGGAGGACAGGGCGCTAATGAAAAACTGTTTTTT.

The CDR3 loop is CASSQDRTELYGYTF. The CDR3 bases are TGTGCCAGCAGCCAAGATAGGACAGAACTCTATGGCTACACCTTC. The J gene is TRBJ1-2, the V gene TRBV4-2; perhaps TRBD1 as D (6 bases). V lost 0 bases, J lost 4 bases, and 12 bases lay in between. The CDR3 has 15 amino acids. The V gene's germline CDR1 is LGHNA and CDR2 YNFKEQ.

The chain employs TRBV9 and TRBJ1-2; 8 bases match TRBD1. The CDR3 contains 16 residues. J was trimmed by 6 bases and V by 4 bases; bases with no gene match: 14. Germline assignment: CDR1 SGDLS and CDR2 YYNGEE. This CDR3 is CASSPGADRGEHGYTF. For the CDR3, the DNA is TGTGCCAGCAGCCCTGGGGCCGACAGGGGAGAACATGGCTACACCTTC.

The rearrangement uses TRBV5-1 and TRBJ2-1, with D tentatively TRBD1 (6 bases). Germline V gives CDR1 SGHRS, CDR2 YFSETQ. The CDR3 is 15 residues long. Trimming shortened V by 2 bases and J by 5 bases, and 14 bases separated the two germline ends. CDR3: CASSLGVTGNNEQFF. The CDR3 nucleotides are TGCGCCAGCAGCTTAGGAGTTACAGGGAACAATGAGCAGTTCTTC.

V and J are TRBV5-4 and TRBJ2-2; tentatively, D is TRBD2 (6 bases). The germline V gene encodes CDR1 SGHNT and CDR2 YYREEE (reference sequence). The CDR3 runs to 13 residues. V was clipped by 4 bases and J by 6 bases, with 10 bases between them. The chain's CDR3 is CASSEWGAGELFF. The CDR3 coding sequence is TGTGCCAGCAGCGAATGGGGGGCCGGGGAGCTGTTTTTT.

J is TRBJ2-7 and V is TRBV5-1; 7 bases align to TRBD1. V shed 1 base and J 0 bases; nucleotides not matched to a gene: 10. The CDR3 length is 17 residues. The germline gives CDR1 SGHRS, CDR2 YFSETQ. In DNA, the CDR3 is TGCGCCAGCAGCTTGAGAACATCCGGGACAGTCTCCTACGAGCAGTACTTC. Protein: CASSLRTSGTVSYEQYF.